This TCR beta chain was obtained from a study of blood T cell repertoires in COVID-19. Study summary: Samples of COVID-19 (acute and convalescent) were obtained from the United States, Italy and Spain. The analysed material was cDNA or gDNA that came from T cells, B-cell-depleted T cells, or PBMCs.

The V and J ends lost 4 bases and 10 bases respectively, with 14 bases between them. CDR1 and CDR2 from the germline V gene are SGDLS and YYNGEE. This CDR3 is built from 12 residues. As originally analysed: Reference gene primers were amplified, and this amplification served to estimate nucleated cell counts. Clones were sequenced by immunoSEQ multiplex PCR, and TCRdb holds only the in-frame ones, with some missing. The D gene and trimming were derived from the DNA, and the V and J assignments and clone size from that table. The sample contains about 140,000 clones, over 80% of which appear only once.

The J gene is TRBJ1-1, the V gene TRBV9, with D uncertain. The sequenced sample was peripheral blood. This clonotype was obtained from a woman aged 45-65 years with acute or convalescent COVID-19. In DNA, the CDR3 is TGTGCCAGCAGCTCCGGCACGAGGGCAGCTTTCTTT. This gives the protein CASSSGTRAAFF.